This record looks at one TCR beta chain sequence and its context. Its antigen is currently unknown. This entry belongs to a study of cytomegalovirus exposure and HLA in healthy donors. In the PCR, 60 Vbeta and 13 Jbeta primers were used. Sequencing was performed with immunoSEQ multiplex PCR; in TCRdb, only in-frame clones are kept and a portion is missing. This table holds some 150,000 clones, 79% found once. The CDR3 extends over 13 amino acids. V gave up 6 bases and J gave up 7 bases; unmatched junction bases: 9. The germline CDR1 and CDR2 sequences are SQVTM and ANQGSEA. Findings and limits, study-wide: A few V segments could not be told apart, such as TRBV6-2 and TRBV6-3, and were left out. A later analysis reported that several of the most significant clusters appeared to be linked to common viral pathogens, among them Epstein-Barr virus. It was shown in a later analysis that HLA-associated TCR beta chains were more clonally expanded than other, equally common chains. Being productive about 90% or about 30% of the time was typical of most TCR beta V segments in an earlier analysis.

The sample comprised PBMCs. This receptor was taken from a woman in her 40s in good health and CMV-seropositive. The genes are TRBV29-1 and TRBJ1-1; 9 bases align to TRBD1. In DNA form, the CDR3 reads TGCAGCGTAGCCGGGACAGGGAAGGGTGAAGCTTTCTTT. Translating it yields CSVAGTGKGEAFF.